This T cell receptor beta chain originates from a study of T-cell reconstitution after alpha-beta-depleted transplantation in children. Unique molecular identifiers were used in preparing the TCRbeta library. One entry per CDR3 protein, called by TCRdb with MiXCR from the PCR reads. Among 600,000 to 700,000 distinct CDR3 sequences listed, 16% were seen once. The CDR3 loop spans 13 amino acids. V shed 6 bases, J shed 6 bases, and the junction held 5 bases outside the gene matches. This clonotype has ten or more counts. The source is a human donor who donated a stem cell graft to a child with acute myeloid leukemia. The specimen was PBMCs from the stem cell graft donor, collected from the stem cell graft. V usage is TRBV12-3 or TRBV12-4 and J usage is TRBJ2-7; 10 nucleotides align to TRBD2. This CDR3 is CASSLLAGIEQYF. CDR3 coding DNA: TGTGCCAGCAGCCTACTAGCGGGGATCGAGCAGTACTTC.